This T cell receptor (beta chain) was recorded in a study of T cell changes during pregnancy in multiple sclerosis. Clones were sequenced by immunoSEQ multiplex PCR, and TCRdb holds only the in-frame ones, with some missing. The table has around 95,000 clones, 85% to 95% seen once; the top ten hold around 1.7%. This clone has a single count. Germline lookup yields CDR1 MNHEY and CDR2 SVGAGI. Deletions cut 0 bases from V and 1 base from J, with 12 bases between. The CDR3 sequence is 16 residues long. The clonotype originates from a female donor in good health, enrolled as a control in a pregnancy study. Here the sequenced sample was peripheral blood, taken after pregnancy. The V and J genes are TRBV6-5 and TRBJ1-1; no reliable D call. CDR3: CASSYSTLRKNTEAFF. Written as DNA, the CDR3 is TGTGCCAGCAGTTACTCTACCCTACGCAAGAACACTGAAGCTTTCTTT.